This T cell receptor beta chain was profiled in a study of blood T cell repertoires in COVID-19. About the research overall: Acute-phase and convalescent COVID-19 samples originated in the United States, Italy and Spain. T cells, B-cell-depleted T cells, or PBMCs provided the cDNA or gDNA that served as material.

In the original processing: It was from reference gene primer amplification that nucleated cell counts were estimated. Using immunoSEQ multiplex PCR, the repertoire was profiled, and TCRdb retains in-frame clones only, with some absent. That table gives V, J and clone size, and the DNA gave D and trimming. The sample records roughly 260,000 clones, roughly 86% being singletons. Sequencing input: peripheral blood. The clonotype originates from a woman aged 50 to 65 with acute or convalescent COVID-19.

In DNA form, the CDR3 reads TGTGCCAGCAGCTTAGTGCCAGGGAGGCGAGCTTTCTTT. This encodes CASSLVPGRRAFF. The chain recombines TRBV7-3 with TRBJ1-1; weak D call: TRBD1 (5 bases). Germline values: CDR1 SGHTA, CDR2 FQGTGA. The CDR3 extends over 13 amino acids. V was cut by 2 bases and J by 10 bases, with 14 bases left in between.